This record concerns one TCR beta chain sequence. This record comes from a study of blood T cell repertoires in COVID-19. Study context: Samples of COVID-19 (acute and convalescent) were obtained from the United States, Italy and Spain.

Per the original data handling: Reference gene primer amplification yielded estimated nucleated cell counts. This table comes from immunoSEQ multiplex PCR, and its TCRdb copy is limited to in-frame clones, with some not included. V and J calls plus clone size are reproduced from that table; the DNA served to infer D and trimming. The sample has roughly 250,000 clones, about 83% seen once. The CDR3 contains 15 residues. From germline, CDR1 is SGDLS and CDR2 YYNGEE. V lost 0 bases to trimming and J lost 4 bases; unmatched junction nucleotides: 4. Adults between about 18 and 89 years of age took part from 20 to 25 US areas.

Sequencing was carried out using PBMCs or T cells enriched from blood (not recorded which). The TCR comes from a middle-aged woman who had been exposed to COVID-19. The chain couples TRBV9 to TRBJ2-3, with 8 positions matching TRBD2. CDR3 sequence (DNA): TGTGCCAGCAGCGTAGAGGGACTAGACCCAGATACGCAGTATTTT. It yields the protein CASSVEGLDPDTQYF.